These 19 T cell receptor beta chains were all obtained from the same sample, sequenced in a study of blood T cell repertoires in COVID-19. Assay: immunoSEQ multiplex PCR; the TCRdb copy retains only in-frame clones and omits some. Of about 210,000 clones listed, approximately 82% are singletons. The specimen sequenced was peripheral blood. These receptors were taken from a man aged 50-59 years with active or convalescent COVID-19.

This clone was seen a handful of times. CDR3 nucleotides: TGTGCCAGCAGCTCCCGACAGGTGAGGGGTACTGAAGCTTTCTTT. Its translation: CASSSRQVRGTEAFF. The genes are TRBV7-9 and TRBJ1-1; D perhaps matches TRBD1 (6 bases). The CDR3 spans 15 residues. The germline CDR1 and CDR2 sequences are SEHNR and FQNEAQ (reference sequence). V gave up 4 bases and J gave up 5 bases, with 17 bases separating them.

The chain links TRBV6-6 to TRBJ1-5; TRBD1 is a possible D gene (6 bases). CDR1 is MNHNY, CDR2 SVGAGI, per germline (reference sequence). With 5 bases removed from V and 0 bases from J, the gap between germline ends came to 17 bases. CDR3 size: 17 residues. The CDR3 sequence: CASSPSSGGLSNQPQHF. The DNA of the CDR3 is TGTGCCAGCAGTCCGTCCTCTGGGGGCCTTAGCAATCAGCCCCAGCATTTT.

The chain employs TRBV2 and TRBJ1-1; 9 bases line up with TRBD1. This CDR3 comprises 12 residues. V dropped 8 bases and J dropped 5; count of bases not matched to a gene: 3. Germline-derived CDR1 and CDR2 are SNHLY and FYNNEI. CDR3 in amino acids: CASGTGWTEAFF. As DNA, the CDR3 is TGTGCCAGCGGGACAGGGTGGACTGAAGCTTTCTTT. The entire variable domain, with the rest obtained from reference TRBV2 and TRBJ1-1, is as follows: EPEVTQTPSHQVTQMGQEVILRCVPISNHLYFYWYRQILGQKVEFLVSFYNNEISEKSEIFDDQFSVERPDGSNFTLKIRSTKLEDSAMYFCASGTGWTEAFFGQGTRLTVV.

This sequence joins TRBV19 and TRBJ1-5; TRBD1 aligns across 8 bases. Germline trimming cut 6 bases from V and 1 base from J; bases unmatched to any gene: 5. This CDR3 comprises 15 residues. Germline CDR1 and CDR2: LNHDA and SQIVND (reference sequence). The CDR3 DNA is TGTGCCAGTAGCCCAGGACAGGGCAGCAATCAGCCCCAGCATTTT. Translated, it gives CASSPGQGSNQPQHF.

The V and J genes are TRBV7-7 and TRBJ2-1; 15 bases are a match to TRBD2. Germline V gene data show CDR1 as SSHAT and CDR2 as FNYEAQ (reference sequence). This CDR3 contains 15 residues. Trimming took 5 bases from V and 7 from J; bases not matched to a gene: 3. CDR3 sequence reads: CASSLGLAGGNEQFF. The CDR3 region has the DNA TGTGCCAGCAGCCTGGGACTAGCGGGAGGAAATGAGCAGTTCTTC.

V usage is TRBV6-5 and J usage is TRBJ1-6; 8 positions agree with TRBD1. Trimming at V came to 0 bases and at J to 11 bases, leaving 6 bases not matched to a gene. From germline, CDR1 is MNHEY and CDR2 SVGAGI. This CDR3 comprises 15 residues. CDR3 amino acids: CASSYSRTGGTPLHF. The CDR3 DNA follows: TGTGCCAGCAGTTACTCTAGAACAGGGGGAACACCCCTCCACTTT.

This sequence joins TRBV29-1 and TRBJ2-1; D not certain. Trimming shortened V by 4 bases and J by 3 bases, and 10 bases separated the two germline ends. Germline CDR1 SQVTM, CDR2 ANQGSEA. This CDR3 is 13 amino acids long. The CDR3: CSVVRVGYNEQFF. As DNA, the CDR3 is TGCAGCGTTGTTAGAGTTGGCTACAATGAGCAGTTCTTC.

This chain connects TRBV5-4 to TRBJ2-2; 12 bases match TRBD2. The V gene end was trimmed by 3 bases and the J gene end by 6 bases; junction bases not matched to a gene: 6. Germline CDR1 reads SGHNT; CDR2 reads YYREEE (reference sequence). The CDR3 has 16 amino acids. CDR3 region: CASSSSGGAFAGELFF. DNA for the CDR3: TGTGCCAGCAGCTCTAGCGGGGGGGCGTTTGCCGGGGAGCTGTTTTTT.

The rearrangement joins TRBV5-5 to TRBJ2-7, with D maybe TRBD1 (5 bases). CDR1 and CDR2 from the germline V gene are SGHKS and YYEKEE (reference sequence). Trimming pared 4 bases from V and 7 bases from J, leaving 12 bases between. CDR3 size: 12 residues. The CDR3 nucleotides read TGTGCCAGCAGCCTGAGCAGGGAAGAGCAGTACTTC. It translates to CASSLSREEQYF.

The chain joins TRBV28 to TRBJ2-7; 9 bases are a match to TRBD1. J lost 0 bases, V lost 4 bases, and 7 bases had no gene match. The CDR3 sequence is 16 residues long. Germline CDR1 reads MDHEN; CDR2 reads SYDVKM. The CDR3 sequence: CASSSGQGRSSYEQYV. CDR3 coding DNA: TGTGCCAGCAGTTCCGGACAGGGGAGGAGCTCCTACGAGCAGTACGTC.

V usage is TRBV5-6 and J usage is TRBJ2-4; 10 bases line up with TRBD2. This CDR3 has 18 residues. CDR1 is SGHDT and CDR2 is YYEEEE in the germline V gene. V lost 0 bases, J lost 0 bases, and 6 bases stayed unmatched. CDR3 in amino acids: CASSLASGGALAKNIQYF. CDR3 coding DNA: TGTGCCAGCAGCTTGGCCAGCGGGGGGGCCTTAGCCAAAAACATTCAGTACTTC.

V and J are TRBV4-1 and TRBJ1-5; D possibly corresponds to TRBD1 (6 bases). V gave up 4 bases and J gave up 1 base, with 14 bases separating them. CDR1 is MGHRA and CDR2 is YSYEKL in the germline V gene. The CDR3 loop spans 16 amino acids. CDR3 loop: CASSPRGGGSNQPQHF. The CDR3, as DNA: TGCGCCAGCAGCCCTCGGGGAGGGGGAAGCAATCAGCCCCAGCATTTT.

This clone was counted once. The rearrangement uses TRBV2 and TRBJ2-7; weak D call: TRBD1 (5 bases). Germline V gene data show CDR1 as SNHLY and CDR2 as FYNNEI. The CDR3 is 11 amino acids. CDR3 DNA: TGTGCCAGCAGTGATCGCCGGCAGGGCCCGGTC. Protein: CASSDRRQGPV.

The J gene is TRBJ2-4, the V gene TRBV6-5; D may be TRBD2 (5 bases). The CDR3 covers 15 residues. Germline assignment: CDR1 MNHEY and CDR2 SVGAGI. Trimming cost V 2 bases and J 8 bases, with 16 bases left between them. The CDR3 sequence is CASSYKDPRADIQYF. In nucleotides, the CDR3 is TGTGCCAGCAGTTACAAAGACCCTAGAGCGGACATTCAGTACTTC.

V gene TRBV4-3 combines with J gene TRBJ2-1; tentative D call: TRBD2 (5 bases). Germline lookup yields CDR1 LGHNA and CDR2 YSLEER. V was shortened by 0 bases and J by 4 bases, with 16 bases between the two germline ends. The CDR3 has 17 amino acids. CDR3 sequence (DNA): TGCGCCAGCAGCCAAGACTTAAGGACTTTGGGATACAATGAGCAGTTCTTC. Translation: CASSQDLRTLGYNEQFF.

This clone was seen just once. The rearrangement uses TRBV5-4 and TRBJ2-2; 10 positions match TRBD1. V dropped 2 bases and J dropped 6; count of bases not matched to a gene: 7. The germline V gene encodes CDR1 SGHNT and CDR2 YYREEE (reference sequence). The length of the CDR3 is 16 residues. The CDR3 DNA follows: TGTGCCAGCAGCTTAAATCGACAGGGGGCAGCCGGGGAGCTGTTTTTT. Its translation: CASSLNRQGAAGELFF.

This chain uses TRBV4-2 with TRBJ1-2; the D is unclear. Germline values: CDR1 LGHNA, CDR2 YNFKEQ. V dropped 2 bases and J dropped 0 bases, with 10 bases sitting between them. The CDR3 consists of 15 residues. The CDR3, as DNA: TGTGCCAGCAGCCAATTGGCGGATTCTAACTATGGCTACACCTTC. This sequence encodes CASSQLADSNYGYTF.

There are many counts of this clone. The chain recombines TRBV19 with TRBJ2-2; D may be TRBD2 (7 bases). V was pared by 3 bases and J by 5 bases, with 19 bases between. The length of the CDR3 is 17 residues. Germline CDR1 and CDR2: LNHDA and SQIVND (reference sequence). CDR3 sequence (DNA): TGTGCCAGTAGTATGAGGGGGGGGCAGGGAAGGACCGGGGAGCTGTTTTTT. Amino acids: CASSMRGGQGRTGELFF.

This chain links TRBV29-1 with TRBJ2-7, with 12 bases aligning to TRBD2. This CDR3 comprises 13 residues. Germline V CDR1 and CDR2: SQVTM, ANQGSEA. J lost 5 bases, V lost 5 bases, and 4 bases had no gene match. The CDR3 sequence is CSVSRLAGDEQYF. In nucleotides, the CDR3 is TGCAGCGTTTCCAGACTAGCGGGAGACGAGCAGTACTTC.